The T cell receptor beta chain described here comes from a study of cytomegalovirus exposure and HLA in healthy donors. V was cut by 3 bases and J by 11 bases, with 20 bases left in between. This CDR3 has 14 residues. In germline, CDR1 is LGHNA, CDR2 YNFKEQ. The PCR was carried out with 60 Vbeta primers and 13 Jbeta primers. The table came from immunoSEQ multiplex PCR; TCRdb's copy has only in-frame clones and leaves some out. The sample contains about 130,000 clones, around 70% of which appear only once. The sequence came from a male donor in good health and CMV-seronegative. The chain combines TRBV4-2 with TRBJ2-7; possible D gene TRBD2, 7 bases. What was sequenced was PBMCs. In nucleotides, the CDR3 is TGTGCCAGCAGCCAGTCGGGGGGCAGTGGTGAAAAGTACTTC. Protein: CASSQSGGSGEKYF.